A single sample is the source of the 19 T cell receptor beta chains below, sequenced in a study of technical replicates of blood from several donors (dated by TCRdb to about 2017). To prepare the library, the immunoSEQ multiplex PCR assay was applied. Sourced from immuneACCESS, this table was stored by TCRdb with only in-frame sequences that have V and J called. A share of the clones is absent; for the studies checked, an unresolved V gene accounts for under half, and the remainder has no known explanation. The sample profile shows just over 95,000 clones; over 85% of them were found once. About 0.35% of the sample lies in the top ten. The sequencing sample was made of T cells isolated from PBMCs. Receptor source: a human donor in good health.

The chain couples TRBV7-3 to TRBJ2-2; TRBD2 agrees at 12 bases. CDR1 is SGHTA, CDR2 FQGTGA, per germline. V dropped 1 base and J dropped 6; count of bases not matched to a gene: 0. This CDR3 region has 15 residues. The CDR3 region is CASSLRLAGAGELFF. The CDR3 DNA follows: TGTGCCAGCAGCTTAAGACTAGCGGGAGCCGGGGAGCTGTTTTTT.

The CDR3 DNA reads as TGTGCCAGCAGCTTAGCGTCTTGGACAGCAGGCATGAACACTGAAGCTTTCTTT. Translating it yields CASSLASWTAGMNTEAFF. V and J are TRBV11-3 and TRBJ1-1, with D maybe TRBD1 (6 bases). The germline CDR1 and CDR2 sequences are SGHNT and YENEEA. V lost 1 base and J 0 bases, leaving 18 bases between the germline ends. CDR3 size: 18 residues.

V usage is TRBV7-3 and J usage is TRBJ1-1, with D possibly matching TRBD1 (5 bases). Germline values: CDR1 SGHTA, CDR2 FQGTGA. The length of the CDR3 is 17 residues. V was clipped by 0 bases and J by 0 bases, with 14 bases between them. In DNA, the CDR3 is TGTGCCAGCAGCTTAACCTCGGGGGTTGGGATGAACACTGAAGCTTTCTTT. Translating it yields CASSLTSGVGMNTEAFF.

The chain recombines TRBV30 with TRBJ2-7, with D maybe TRBD2 (5 bases). V was shortened by 2 bases and J by 2 bases, with 13 bases between the two germline ends. CDR3 length: 14 residues. CDR1 and CDR2 from the germline V gene are GTSNPN and SVGIG (reference sequence). Here the CDR3 DNA reads TGTGCCTGGAGTATTGCACCTAGCACCTACGAGCAGTACTTC. Its protein is CAWSIAPSTYEQYF.

The rearrangement joins TRBV6-1 to TRBJ1-2; D not certain. This CDR3 is 14 amino acids long. V was shortened by 1 base and J by 4 bases, with 10 bases between the two germline ends. The germline CDR1 and CDR2 sequences are MNHNS and SASEGT. CDR3 bases: TGTGCCAGCAGTGAAGGTCCCTCGGTCTATGGCTACACCTTC. Protein sequence: CASSEGPSVYGYTF.

The V and J genes are TRBV11-2 and TRBJ2-6; no firm D call. The V end lost 2 bases, the J end lost 0 bases, and 17 bases lay between the germline ends. CDR1 and CDR2 from the germline V gene are SGHAT and FQNNGV. CDR3 length: 19 amino acids. CDR3 amino acids: CASSLRPGVRISGANVLTF. The CDR3 DNA sequence: TGTGCCAGCAGCTTACGACCTGGAGTGCGAATCTCTGGGGCCAACGTCCTGACTTTC.

The chain carries TRBV4-2 and TRBJ2-1, with a weak D call TRBD2 (6 bases). CDR3 length equals 19 residues. Germline CDR1 is LGHNA and CDR2 is YNFKEQ. V lost 1 base, J lost 1 base, and 20 bases lay in between. CDR3: CASSQGGSGPIQSYNEQFF. CDR3 in DNA: TGTGCCAGCAGCCAAGGGGGGAGCGGGCCAATTCAATCCTACAATGAGCAGTTCTTC.

The chain combines TRBV10-3 with TRBJ1-1, with a possible D match to TRBD1 (6 bases). The ends were cut back, 7 bases at V and 5 bases at J, with 14 bases in the middle. Germline V gene data show CDR1 as ENHRY and CDR2 as SYGVKD. The CDR3 spans 13 residues. The CDR3 sequence: CAINSGGRTEAFF. The CDR3 nucleotides read TGTGCCATCAACTCCGGGGGGCGAACTGAAGCTTTCTTT.

The CDR3 protein is CASRGTSGSNEQFF. In DNA, the CDR3 is TGTGCCAGCAGGGGGACTAGCGGGAGCAATGAGCAGTTCTTC. The V call is TRBV6-6, the J call TRBJ2-1, with TRBD2 matching 14 bases. This CDR3 has 14 residues. Per germline, CDR1 MNHNY and CDR2 SVGAGI (reference sequence). Trimming removed 6 bases from V and 6 bases from J; junction bases left unmatched: 1.

V is TRBV5-4 and J is TRBJ2-3; D is ambiguous. The CDR3 loop spans 13 amino acids. In germline, CDR1 is SGHNT, CDR2 YYREEE (reference sequence). The V and J ends lost 0 bases and 1 base respectively, with 3 bases between them. In DNA, the CDR3 is TGTGCCAGCAGCTTGGGCGGCACAGATACGCAGTATTTT. This codes for CASSLGGTDTQYF.

The chain employs TRBV5-1 and TRBJ2-3, with 7 nucleotides matching TRBD1. The CDR3 covers 14 residues. The junction had 7 bases not matched to a gene; V was cut back by 4 bases and J by 5 bases. Germline V gene data show CDR1 as SGHRS and CDR2 as YFSETQ. CDR3 protein: CASSGERGQDTQYF. In DNA, the CDR3 is TGCGCCAGCAGCGGTGAGAGGGGGCAAGATACGCAGTATTTT.

J is TRBJ2-7 and V is TRBV28; 14 bases align to TRBD2. Germline assignment: CDR1 MDHEN and CDR2 SYDVKM. V lost 1 base and J lost 13; bases outside the gene matches: 6. The length of the CDR3 is 14 residues. CDR3 nucleotide sequence: TGTGCCAGCAGTTTATTGGGACTAGCGGGAGAAACATACTTC. Residues: CASSLLGLAGETYF.

The chain couples TRBV28 to TRBJ2-1; D call uncertain. Germline V gene data show CDR1 as MDHEN and CDR2 as SYDVKM. The V end lost 7 bases, the J end lost 4 bases, and 8 bases lay between the germline ends. CDR3 length: 12 amino acids. The CDR3 loop reads CASTPGYNEQFF. DNA for the CDR3: TGTGCCAGCACTCCCGGTTACAATGAGCAGTTCTTC.

The chain combines TRBV7-2 with TRBJ1-2; 7 bases agree with TRBD1. CDR3 length equals 14 residues. J gave up 10 bases and V 4 bases, and 12 bases lay outside the gene matches. The germline V gene has CDR1 SGHTA and CDR2 FQGNSA. CDR3 residues: CASSYGGGQVFYTF. The CDR3 DNA reads TGTGCCAGCAGCTACGGAGGTGGACAGGTATTCTACACCTTC.

This rearrangement joins TRBV19 to TRBJ1-5, with 7 bases fitting TRBD1. CDR1 LNHDA and CDR2 SQIVND come from the germline V gene (reference sequence). The length of the CDR3 is 14 residues. V lost 1 base, J lost 13 bases, and 10 bases stayed unmatched. In DNA, the CDR3 is TGTGCCAGTAGTATAGGAACCGGGACAGTCCAACAGCATTTT. This codes for CASSIGTGTVQQHF.

The chain has TRBV27 and TRBJ2-7; no reliable D call. Germline CDR1 MNHEY, CDR2 SMNVEV (reference sequence). This CDR3 is 15 amino acids long. V was shortened by 0 bases and J by 0 bases, with 9 bases between the two germline ends. The CDR3 loop is CASSLSLGNSYEQYF. The CDR3 DNA follows: TGTGCCAGCAGTTTATCGTTGGGCAACTCCTACGAGCAGTACTTC.

The chain couples TRBV11-3 to TRBJ1-1; D may be TRBD1 (6 bases). The germline V and J ends were trimmed by 2 bases and 1 base, with 8 bases remaining between them. The germline V gene has CDR1 SGHNT and CDR2 YENEEA. This CDR3 contains 14 residues. The CDR3 is CASSLWTANTEAFF. The CDR3 DNA follows: TGTGCCAGCAGCTTATGGACAGCGAACACTGAAGCTTTCTTT.

The genes are TRBV9 and TRBJ1-5, with 11 bases aligning to TRBD1. Germline V lookup: CDR1 SGDLS, CDR2 YYNGEE. The CDR3 is 15 amino acids. V shed 4 bases and J 4 bases; nucleotides not matched to a gene: 4. CDR3 nucleotide sequence: TGTGCCAGCAGCCCCGGGACAGGGGGAAATCAGCCCCAGCATTTT. It yields the protein CASSPGTGGNQPQHF.

This chain joins TRBV10-3 and TRBJ2-5; 8 positions agree with TRBD1. The CDR3 loop spans 16 amino acids. Germline trimming cut 2 bases from V and 1 base from J; bases unmatched to any gene: 6. Per germline, CDR1 ENHRY and CDR2 SYGVKD. CDR3 sequence: CAISEAGTGFQETQYF. The CDR3 bases are TGTGCCATCAGTGAGGCCGGGACAGGCTTCCAAGAGACCCAGTACTTC.